The clone carrying this T cell receptor (beta chain) turned up a few times. In building TCR beta libraries, iRepertoire HTBI primers were used together with Arm-PCR of CDR3 regions. TCRdb reanalysed the multiplex PCR reads using MiXCR and keeps one entry per CDR3 protein. The repertoire holds roughly 500,000 distinct CDR3 sequences, with 13% as singletons. The sample comes from a study of regulatory T cells in long-lasting Graves disease. The CDR3 is 14 residues long. V lost 4 bases and J 1 base, leaving 13 bases between the germline ends. Germline V gene sequence: CDR1 SQVTM, CDR2 ANQGSEA. Time point denoted: newly diagnosed GD, antithyroid drugs for less than 3 months. RNA isolated from PBMCs was used to make the TCR library. Graves' disease was diagnosed by American Thyroid Association guidelines. These data were also filed under a second study, of T cells in Graves' hyperthyroidism and ophthalmopathy. That study adds: Each diagnosis drew on symptoms, thyroxine, TRAb, thyroid ultrasound and orbital computed tomography findings. Most thyroid clonotypes expanded above 0.001 appeared in blood too.

This receptor was taken from a man younger than 45 with Graves disease. V usage is TRBV29-1 and J usage is TRBJ2-5, with D possibly TRBD1 on 6 matching bases. This sample comprised peripheral blood mononuclear cells (PBMCs), obtained at new diagnosis, from a patient treated with antithyroid drugs. CDR3 in amino acids: CSVARDKTQETQYF. In nucleotides, the CDR3 is TGCAGCGTTGCCCGGGACAAGACCCAAGAGACCCAGTACTTC.